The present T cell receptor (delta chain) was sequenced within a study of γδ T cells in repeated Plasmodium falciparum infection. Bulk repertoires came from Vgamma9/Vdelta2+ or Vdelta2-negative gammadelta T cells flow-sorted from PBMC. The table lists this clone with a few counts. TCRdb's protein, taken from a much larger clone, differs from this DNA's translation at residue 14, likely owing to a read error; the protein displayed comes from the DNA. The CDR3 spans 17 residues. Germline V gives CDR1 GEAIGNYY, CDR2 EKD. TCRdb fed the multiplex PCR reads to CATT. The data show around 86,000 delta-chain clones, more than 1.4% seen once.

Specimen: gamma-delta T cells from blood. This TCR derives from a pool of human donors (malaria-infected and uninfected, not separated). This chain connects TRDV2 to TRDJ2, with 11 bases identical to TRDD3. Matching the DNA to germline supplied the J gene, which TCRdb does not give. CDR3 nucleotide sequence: TGTGCCTGTGACACTCTGGGGGATACAAATTTGACAGCACGACTCTTCTTT. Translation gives CACDTLGDTNLTARLFF.